The next 18 T cell receptor beta chains were all read from a single sample in a study of T-cell memory formation after mild COVID-19. MiXCR was run by TCRdb on the 5' RACE reads, yielding one entry per CDR3 protein. The sample gives 65,000 to 90,000 distinct CDR3 sequences, about 15% of which show up once; 30% to 35% is in the top ten. Material for sequencing was PBMCs or a T cell subset sorted from them (not recorded which). The receptors shown here come from an adult woman who had mild COVID-19 (a few samples of this study predate the infection). Cell type and time point are not known.

Only a few counts were recorded for this clonotype. The chain recombines TRBV20-1 with TRBJ2-4; the match to TRBD1 covers 9 bases. The junction had 9 bases not matched to a gene; V was cut back by 5 bases and J by 4 bases. The CDR3 spans 15 residues. Germline-derived CDR1 and CDR2 are DFQATT and SNEGSKA (reference sequence). As DNA, the CDR3 is TGCAGTGCTTATCTCTTGGGGACAGGGAAAAACATTCAGTACTTC. This sequence encodes CSAYLLGTGKNIQYF.

This chain uses TRBV29-1 with TRBJ2-1, with 9 bases fitting TRBD2. The CDR3 has 16 residues. Germline V lookup: CDR1 SQVTM, CDR2 ANQGSEA. J lost 0 bases, V lost 1 base, and 4 bases had no gene match. The CDR3 DNA reads as TGCAGCGTTGAAGTTAGCGGGAGTGGCTCCTACAATGAGCAGTTCTTC. This codes for CSVEVSGSGSYNEQFF.

This clonotype was seen a few times. J is TRBJ2-1 and V is TRBV6-5; 9 nucleotides line up with TRBD2. Germline CDR1 MNHEY, CDR2 SVGAGI. V gave up 3 bases and J gave up 7 bases; unmatched junction bases: 13. The CDR3 runs 17 residues. The CDR3 region has the DNA TGTGCCAGCAGTTATGCCCCGATTAGCGGGAGTGGTAATGAGCAGTTCTTC. It specifies CASSYAPISGSGNEQFF.

This clonotype was observed at least ten times. The chain couples TRBV5-5 to TRBJ2-2; unclear D gene. CDR3 length: 14 residues. Germline values: CDR1 SGHKS, CDR2 YYEKEE (reference sequence). Trimming cost V 4 bases and J 6 bases, with 13 bases left between them. CDR3 in amino acids: CASSQGPLAGELFF. CDR3 DNA sequence: TGTGCCAGCAGCCAAGGACCTCTCGCCGGGGAGCTGTTTTTT.

The rearrangement uses TRBV9 and TRBJ2-3, with unresolved D. The germline gives CDR1 SGDLS, CDR2 YYNGEE. V lost 0 bases to trimming and J lost 2 bases, with 10 bases between them. There are 15 residues in the CDR3. The CDR3 DNA reads TGTGCCAGCAGCGTAGACGGGCGGCACACAGATACGCAGTATTTT. This sequence encodes CASSVDGRHTDTQYF.

There are a few counts of this clonotype. V and J are TRBV4-2 and TRBJ1-5, with TRBD1 identical over 7 bases. Trimming cost V 5 bases and J 2 bases; bases outside gene matches: 3. CDR1 and CDR2 (germline): LGHNA, YNFKEQ. The CDR3 length is 14 residues. CDR3 nucleotides: TGTGCCAGCAGCTCTGGACAGGGCAATCAGCCCCAGCATTTT. Its translation: CASSSGQGNQPQHF.

V is TRBV9 and J is TRBJ2-2, with 7 bases that match TRBD2. The CDR3 is 14 residues long. V trimming: 3 bases; J trimming: 6 bases; junction bases outside the gene matches: 5. In germline, CDR1 is SGDLS, CDR2 YYNGEE. In DNA form, the CDR3 reads TGTGCCAGCAGCGCCGCGGGAGCACCCGGGGAGCTGTTTTTT. This translates into CASSAAGAPGELFF.

The genes are TRBV7-9 and TRBJ2-7; D tentatively reads TRBD1 or TRBD2 (6 bases each). The germline CDR1 and CDR2 sequences are SEHNR and FQNEAQ (reference sequence). With 4 bases removed from V and 2 bases from J, the gap between germline ends came to 12 bases. This CDR3 comprises 14 residues. CDR3 region: CASSSDGGPYEQYF. The CDR3 nucleotides are TGTGCCAGCAGCTCAGACGGGGGCCCCTACGAGCAGTACTTC.

The chain joins TRBV12-3 or TRBV12-4 to TRBJ2-7, with a weak D call TRBD1 (6 bases). Trimming removed 5 bases from V and 1 base from J, with 12 bases in between. The CDR3 consists of 14 residues. The DNA for the CDR3 is TGTGCCAGCAGTCTGGGGGACACTTCCTACGAGCAGTACTTC. Its protein is CASSLGDTSYEQYF.

This clonotype appeared many times. The genes are TRBV7-2 and TRBJ2-2; D is ambiguous. Germline V gene sequence: CDR1 SGHTA, CDR2 FQGNSA. The CDR3 has 12 amino acids. Trimming cost V 5 bases and J 10 bases, with 11 bases left between them. In nucleotides, the CDR3 is TGTGCCAGCAGCCCTCACAAGGTGGAGCTGTTTTTT. Amino acids: CASSPHKVELFF.

This clonotype was seen many times. CDR3 sequence reads: CSARQGDTEAFF. The CDR3 DNA reads as TGCAGTGCTAGACAGGGGGACACTGAAGCTTTCTTT. V is TRBV20-1 and J is TRBJ1-1; 7 bases align to TRBD1. In germline, CDR1 is DFQATT, CDR2 SNEGSKA (reference sequence). With 2 bases clipped from V and 3 bases from J, the junction kept 0 bases outside the gene matches. The CDR3 is 12 residues long.

This clonotype was seen a few times. The V call is TRBV9, the J call TRBJ2-1; tentative D call: TRBD2 (6 bases). Trimming pared 0 bases from V and 4 bases from J, leaving 11 bases between. The CDR3 is made up of 15 amino acids. Germline V CDR1 and CDR2: SGDLS, YYNGEE. The CDR3 spells CASSVAGEGYNEQFF. CDR3 coding DNA: TGTGCCAGCAGCGTAGCGGGAGAAGGGTACAATGAGCAGTTCTTC.

This clonotype was counted between two and nine times. The V and J genes are TRBV3-1 and TRBJ1-5; no reliable D call. V was clipped by 0 bases and J by 6 bases, with 6 bases between them. CDR1 is LGHDT and CDR2 is YNNKEL in the germline V gene (reference sequence). This CDR3 has 13 amino acids. CDR3 sequence (DNA): TGTGCCAGCAGCCAAGAAGGTATTCAGCCCCAGCATTTT. Residues: CASSQEGIQPQHF.

There are a few counts of this clonotype. The chain uses TRBV7-2 and TRBJ2-2; 10 bases are a match to TRBD2. The CDR3 is 18 residues long. Trimming removed 5 bases from V and 0 bases from J; junction bases left unmatched: 9. Germline loops: CDR1 SGHTA, CDR2 FQGNSA. CDR3: CASSTEPLAGPNTGELFF. CDR3 DNA: TGTGCCAGCAGCACAGAACCACTAGCGGGGCCGAACACCGGGGAGCTGTTTTTT.

The chain uses TRBV7-9 and TRBJ1-1; D is ambiguous. The CDR3 totals 13 residues. The V gene lost 4 bases and the J gene lost 4 bases, with 10 bases spanning the gap. Germline values: CDR1 SEHNR, CDR2 FQNEAQ (reference sequence). The CDR3 is CASSSTLGTEAFF. CDR3 nucleotide sequence: TGTGCCAGCAGCTCTACTCTGGGCACTGAAGCTTTCTTT.

In this sample, this clonotype turned up a few times. This chain joins TRBV20-1 and TRBJ2-3; TRBD2 agrees at 10 bases. Germline loops: CDR1 DFQATT, CDR2 SNEGSKA (reference sequence). V shed 4 bases, J shed 2 bases, and the junction held 9 bases outside the gene matches. CDR3 length: 16 amino acids. CDR3 nucleotides: TGCAGTGCTAAGGGTTGGACTAGCGGAGACACAGATACGCAGTATTTT. Translated: CSAKGWTSGDTDTQYF.

The V and J genes are TRBV12-3 or TRBV12-4 and TRBJ2-1; possible D gene TRBD2, 5 bases. CDR3 size: 15 residues. V was trimmed by 5 bases and J by 2 bases, leaving 13 bases between them. The CDR3 bases are TGTGCCAGCAGTGGACTGAACAGCGCCTACAATGAGCAGTTCTTC. It codes for CASSGLNSAYNEQFF.

The table lists this clonotype with a count of one. The chain is built from TRBV28 and TRBJ1-2; a weak D match, TRBD1 (6 bases). V was trimmed by 10 bases and J by 6 bases, leaving 18 bases between them. The CDR3 is made up of 13 amino acids. Germline V gene data show CDR1 as MDHEN and CDR2 as SYDVKM. In nucleotides, the CDR3 is TGTGCCACACGGAAGAGGGGGTGGGATGGCTACACCTTC. This gives the protein CATRKRGWDGYTF.